The 19 T cell receptor beta chains below come from one sample, sequenced in a study of cytomegalovirus exposure and HLA in healthy donors. Primers included in the PCR were 60 Vbeta and 13 Jbeta primers. Clones were read by immunoSEQ multiplex PCR, and TCRdb kept only the in-frame ones, dropping some. This table has roughly 190,000 clones, approximately 78% appearing once. Specimen: PBMCs. The origin of the receptors is a young woman in good health and CMV-seronegative.

The chain links TRBV6-1 to TRBJ1-2, with D perhaps matching TRBD1 (5 bases). Germline CDR1 reads MNHNS; CDR2 reads SASEGT. Trimming took 9 bases from V and 2 from J, leaving 19 bases between them. There are 15 residues in the CDR3. Here the CDR3 reads CASEGGHSSNYGYTF. The CDR3 bases are TGTGCCAGTGAGGGAGGACACTCTTCCAACTATGGCTACACCTTC.

This clone occurred a few times. This sequence joins TRBV9 and TRBJ2-3, with 8 bases fitting TRBD2. In germline, CDR1 is SGDLS, CDR2 YYNGEE. Trimming took 3 bases from V and 5 from J; bases not matched to a gene: 5. The CDR3 is made up of 14 amino acids. In DNA, the CDR3 is TGTGCCAGCAGCGGAGCGGGAGCGGGAGATACGCAGTATTTT. Protein: CASSGAGAGDTQYF.

The chain carries TRBV2 and TRBJ2-5; D ambiguous. This CDR3 comprises 11 residues. In germline, CDR1 is SNHLY, CDR2 FYNNEI. The V and J ends lost 8 bases and 3 bases respectively, with 7 bases between them. Here the CDR3 reads CASELEETQYF. The DNA for the CDR3 is TGTGCCAGCGAGTTGGAAGAGACCCAGTACTTC. Full variable domain (missing parts from reference TRBV2 and TRBJ2-5): EPEVTQTPSHQVTQMGQEVILRCVPISNHLYFYWYRQILGQKVEFLVSFYNNEISEKSEIFDDQFSVERPDGSNFTLKIRSTKLEDSAMYFCASELEETQYFGPGTRLLVL.

This chain links TRBV7-8 with TRBJ2-2; D gene uncertain. The CDR3 contains 13 residues. Trimming pared 5 bases from V and 8 bases from J, leaving 12 bases between. CDR1 is SGHVS and CDR2 is FQNEAQ in the germline V gene. The CDR3 loop reads CASSTRVSGELFF. The CDR3 region has the DNA TGTGCCAGCAGCACACGGGTGTCGGGGGAGCTGTTTTTT.

This clone was observed a single time. The chain has TRBV9 and TRBJ2-4, with a tentative D call TRBD2 (6 bases). CDR1 SGDLS and CDR2 YYNGEE come from the germline V gene. Trimming pared 3 bases from V and 0 bases from J, leaving 10 bases between. The CDR3 is 15 amino acids. The CDR3 DNA is TGTGCCAGCAGCGCTCCGGGAGTAGCCAAAAACATTCAGTACTTC. Amino acids: CASSAPGVAKNIQYF. Looking up the rest from reference TRBV9 and TRBJ2-4 gives the full variable domain: DSGVTQTPKHLITATGQRVTLRCSPRSGDLSVYWYQQSLDQGLQFLIQYYNGEERAKGNILERFSAQQFPDLHSELNLSSLELGDSALYFCASSAPGVAKNIQYFGAGTRLSVL.

This sequence joins TRBV27 and TRBJ1-1; a possible D gene is TRBD1 (5 bases). Between the trimmed V and J ends, which lost 0 bases and 5 bases, there was a span of 13 bases. In germline, CDR1 is MNHEY, CDR2 SMNVEV (reference sequence). CDR3 length equals 15 residues. Here the CDR3 reads CASSLSKRGRTEAFF. Here the CDR3 DNA reads TGTGCCAGCAGTTTATCGAAGCGGGGACGGACTGAAGCTTTCTTT.

The J gene is TRBJ2-7, the V gene TRBV28, with a weak D call TRBD1 (5 bases). V lost 2 bases and J lost 3, with 8 bases in between. The CDR3 is 13 amino acids. Germline V lookup: CDR1 MDHEN, CDR2 SYDVKM. CDR3 in DNA: TGTGCCAGCAGTTTAAGCAGGGTCTACGAGCAGTACTTC. Translating it yields CASSLSRVYEQYF.

The sample holds one count of this clone. The chain employs TRBV9 and TRBJ2-3, with 15 bases that match TRBD2. CDR3 length equals 17 residues. V gave up 3 bases and J gave up 3 bases; unmatched junction bases: 5. The germline gives CDR1 SGDLS, CDR2 YYNGEE. The DNA of the CDR3 is TGTGCCAGCAGCGGTGGACTAGCGGGGGGGGTTACAGATACGCAGTATTTT. It yields the protein CASSGGLAGGVTDTQYF.

The rearrangement joins TRBV2 to TRBJ1-1; 10 bases agree with TRBD1. Germline V gene sequence: CDR1 SNHLY, CDR2 FYNNEI. V lost 9 bases and J lost 3; bases outside the gene matches: 4. The CDR3 length is 13 residues. This CDR3 is CARQTGGDTEAFF. CDR3 coding DNA: TGTGCCAGACAGACAGGGGGCGACACTGAAGCTTTCTTT.

The CDR3 nucleotides are TGTGCCAGCAGTTCCACAGGGTCGGCTGAAGCTTTCTTT. Residues: CASSSTGSAEAFF. The gene calls are TRBV6-1 and TRBJ1-1, with D tentatively TRBD1 (6 bases). The CDR3 is 13 amino acids. Germline lookup yields CDR1 MNHNS and CDR2 SASEGT. V was cut by 5 bases and J by 6 bases, with 13 bases left in between.

The chain employs TRBV5-1 and TRBJ2-2; a weak D match, TRBD1 (5 bases). V was clipped by 4 bases and J by 5 bases, with 12 bases between them. In germline, CDR1 is SGHRS, CDR2 YFSETQ. This CDR3 has 14 residues. The CDR3 DNA follows: TGCGCCAGCAGCCAGATCCAGGGTACCGGGGAGCTGTTTTTT. This encodes CASSQIQGTGELFF.

The chain has TRBV12-5 and TRBJ2-3, with a possible D match to TRBD2 (5 bases). V lost 2 bases and J lost 5, with 11 bases in between. Germline assignment: CDR1 LGHNT and CDR2 FRNRAP. CDR3 size: 14 residues. Here the CDR3 DNA reads TGTGCTAGTGGTTTGCCCCCGGCGGGAGATACGCAGTATTTT. Translation gives CASGLPPAGDTQYF.

The chain recombines TRBV5-1 with TRBJ2-3; D is unclear. The germline CDR1 and CDR2 sequences are SGHRS and YFSETQ. The germline V and J ends were trimmed by 2 bases and 6 bases, with 10 bases remaining between them. CDR3 length equals 13 residues. The CDR3 region is CASSFLPSDTQYF. In nucleotides, the CDR3 is TGCGCCAGCAGCTTTCTCCCCTCGGATACGCAGTATTTT.

This chain connects TRBV11-3 to TRBJ2-1, with 7 nucleotides matching TRBD2. The V gene end was trimmed by 2 bases and the J gene end by 12 bases; junction bases not matched to a gene: 7. The CDR3 runs 13 residues. The V gene's germline CDR1 is SGHNT and CDR2 YENEEA. CDR3 region: CASSLPGLDRQFF. CDR3 bases: TGTGCCAGCAGCTTACCAGGACTAGACCGGCAGTTCTTC.

This clone was found a few times. The chain joins TRBV6-1 to TRBJ2-1; 10 bases map to TRBD2. CDR3 length: 16 residues. The V segment lost 4 bases and the J segment 6 bases; nucleotides outside the gene matches: 9. Germline CDR1 reads MNHNS; CDR2 reads SASEGT. The CDR3 DNA sequence: TGTGCCAGCAGTGGACGACCTAGCGGGAGCGGCAATGAGCAGTTCTTC. Protein product: CASSGRPSGSGNEQFF.

The chain carries TRBV7-9 and TRBJ2-1, with 7 bases identical to TRBD2. The CDR3 covers 13 residues. The germline gives CDR1 SEHNR, CDR2 FQNEAQ (reference sequence). After removal of 3 bases from V and 11 bases from J, the junction contained 7 bases not matched to a gene. The CDR3 region has the DNA TGTGCCAGCAGCTTCGGGGGGTCCCCGCAGCAGTTCTTC. As protein: CASSFGGSPQQFF.

This chain uses TRBV6-5 with TRBJ2-7, with 9 bases fitting TRBD1. The CDR3 loop spans 16 amino acids. J lost 0 bases, V lost 0 bases, and 3 bases had no gene match. Germline V gene sequence: CDR1 MNHEY, CDR2 SVGAGI. In DNA form, the CDR3 reads TGTGCCAGCAGTTACTCCGGGACAGGGATCTCCTACGAGCAGTACTTC. Amino acids: CASSYSGTGISYEQYF.

The V gene is TRBV20-1, the J gene TRBJ2-1, with D possibly matching TRBD2 (6 bases). The CDR3 is 11 amino acids. Trimming removed 1 base at V and 12 bases at J, with 10 bases between. Per germline, CDR1 DFQATT and CDR2 SNEGSKA (reference sequence). CDR3 DNA: TGCAGTGCTAGAGCTCCGCGGGGGCAGTTCTTC. This sequence encodes CSARAPRGQFF.

The chain is built from TRBV30 and TRBJ2-3; D is unclear. The CDR3 length is 14 residues. From germline, CDR1 is GTSNPN and CDR2 SVGIG (reference sequence). The V end lost 0 bases, the J end lost 2 bases, and 9 bases lay between the germline ends. CDR3 nucleotide sequence: TGTGCCTGGAGTGTAAGCTTTACCACAGATACGCAGTATTTT. Encoded protein: CAWSVSFTTDTQYF. Looking up the rest from reference TRBV30 and TRBJ2-3 gives the full variable domain: SQTIHQWPATLVQPVGSPLSLECTVEGTSNPNLYWYRQAAGRGLQLLFYSVGIGQISSEVPQNLSASRPQDRQFILSSKKLLLSDSGFYLCAWSVSFTTDTQYFGPGTRLTVL.